These 30 T cell receptor beta chains were all obtained from the same sample, sequenced in a study of cytomegalovirus exposure and HLA in healthy donors. With 60 Vbeta and 13 Jbeta primers, the PCR was carried out. TCRdb's table, derived via immunoSEQ multiplex PCR, lists solely in-frame clones and lacks some. The sample lists 150,000 to 200,000 clones, more than 65% occurring once. The sample comprised PBMCs. These receptors were obtained from a woman aged 25 to 39 in good health and CMV-seronegative.

The chain joins TRBV19 to TRBJ1-4, with D possibly matching TRBD1 (5 bases). Germline assignment: CDR1 LNHDA and CDR2 SQIVND (reference sequence). V was trimmed by 6 bases and J by 0 bases, leaving 11 bases between them. CDR3 length: 15 residues. The CDR3 DNA sequence: TGTGCCAGTAGCCCAAGACAGACAACTAATGAAAAACTGTTTTTT. This sequence encodes CASSPRQTTNEKLFF.

This chain connects TRBV28 to TRBJ2-3, with unresolved D. Germline V CDR1 and CDR2: MDHEN, SYDVKM. Trimming cost V 3 bases and J 5 bases, with 3 bases left between them. The CDR3 length is 11 residues. CDR3 protein: CASSFLDTQYF. CDR3 nucleotide sequence: TGTGCCAGCAGTTTCTTAGATACGCAGTATTTT.

The chain's CDR3 is CSVVSSPYEQYF. CDR3 DNA: TGCAGCGTGGTTAGTAGCCCCTACGAGCAGTACTTC. The chain joins TRBV29-1 to TRBJ2-7; D unclear. This CDR3 spans 12 amino acids. Germline V gene sequence: CDR1 SQVTM, CDR2 ANQGSEA. V shed 6 bases and J shed 2 bases, with 11 bases lying between them.

This clone appeared a single time. This chain uses TRBV15 with TRBJ1-1, with 12 bases lining up with TRBD1. Germline V gene sequence: CDR1 LNHNV, CDR2 YYDKDF (reference sequence). The CDR3 sequence is 17 residues long. The V and J ends lost 0 bases and 10 bases, in that order; junction bases with no gene match: 12. CDR3 amino acids: CATSRDGLGQGAIRAFF. The DNA of the CDR3 is TGTGCCACCAGCAGAGATGGGTTGGGACAGGGGGCTATAAGAGCTTTCTTT.

The rearrangement links TRBV27 to TRBJ2-7; D uncertain. Trimming pared 3 bases from V and 6 bases from J, leaving 6 bases between. Germline V gene data show CDR1 as MNHEY and CDR2 as SMNVEV (reference sequence). The CDR3 is 11 residues long. CDR3 amino acids: CASSFPREQYF. CDR3 DNA sequence: TGTGCCAGCAGTTTCCCGCGCGAGCAGTACTTC.

The count of this clone is one. V gene TRBV13 combines with J gene TRBJ2-1, with D perhaps matching TRBD2 (7 bases). Deletions cut 5 bases from V and 10 bases from J, with 27 bases between. The CDR3 length is 17 residues. Germline V CDR1 and CDR2: PRHDT, FYEKMQ (reference sequence). The DNA for the CDR3 is TGTGCCAGCAGCCTTGGTGGGGACGGGGGGCCACAGGAAGAGCAGTTCTTC. This codes for CASSLGGDGGPQEEQFF.

The chain couples TRBV19 to TRBJ2-3; the D gene is possibly TRBD2 (6 bases). Trimming left V 3 bases short and J 3 bases short, with 7 bases between. Germline assignment: CDR1 LNHDA and CDR2 SQIVND (reference sequence). This CDR3 region has 13 residues. The CDR3 DNA reads TGTGCCAGTAGTATCGGGAGAACAGATACGCAGTATTTT. Amino acid sequence: CASSIGRTDTQYF.

This clone has more than one count but fewer than ten. The J gene is TRBJ2-4, the V gene TRBV27, with D hard to call. Germline-derived CDR1 and CDR2 are MNHEY and SMNVEV (reference sequence). With 3 bases removed from V and 0 bases from J, the gap between germline ends came to 12 bases. This CDR3 spans 16 amino acids. Here the CDR3 reads CASSFTLLIAKNIQYF. CDR3 coding DNA: TGTGCCAGCAGTTTCACACTACTGATAGCCAAAAACATTCAGTACTTC.

This clone came up once. The rearrangement joins TRBV4-1 to TRBJ1-1; D uncertain. The germline V gene encodes CDR1 MGHRA and CDR2 YSYEKL. V was pared by 3 bases and J by 3 bases, with 11 bases between. The CDR3 is made up of 14 amino acids. Here the CDR3 DNA reads TGCGCCAGCAGCCACCCTATGGCGGACACTGAAGCTTTCTTT. This gives the protein CASSHPMADTEAFF.

The chain combines TRBV29-1 with TRBJ2-7, with D possibly being TRBD2 (6 bases). Germline assignment: CDR1 SQVTM and CDR2 ANQGSEA. V lost 2 bases to trimming and J lost 5 bases, with 13 bases between them. The CDR3 consists of 13 residues. CDR3 DNA sequence: TGCAGCGTTGAAACGGGAGTAGTCAACGAGCAGTACTTC. It specifies CSVETGVVNEQYF.

This CDR3 reads CASSLSGVYGYTF. CDR3 DNA sequence: TGTGCCAGCAGCTTATCAGGGGTCTATGGCTACACCTTC. The V call is TRBV11-2, the J call TRBJ1-2; D perhaps matches TRBD1 (6 bases). V lost 2 bases, J lost 4 bases, and 8 bases lay in between. Germline V gives CDR1 SGHAT, CDR2 FQNNGV. The CDR3 is made up of 13 amino acids.

This chain joins TRBV28 and TRBJ1-5; no reliable D call. V lost 8 bases and J lost 0, with 14 bases in between. The CDR3 has 15 amino acids. Germline CDR1 is MDHEN and CDR2 is SYDVKM. The CDR3 region has the DNA TGTGCCAGCCTTTCAGGTGAGGGTAGCAATCAGCCCCAGCATTTT. It is translated as CASLSGEGSNQPQHF.

This CDR3 is CASRLAGQYGYTF. CDR3 coding DNA: TGTGCCAGCAGATTGGCCGGACAGTATGGCTACACCTTC. The V gene is TRBV28, the J gene TRBJ1-2, with D perhaps matching TRBD1 (6 bases). The CDR3 has 13 amino acids. The germline V gene has CDR1 MDHEN and CDR2 SYDVKM. V dropped 6 bases and J dropped 5 bases, with 13 bases sitting between them.

This clone appeared a few times. This rearrangement joins TRBV7-9 to TRBJ2-7, with D possibly matching TRBD1 (5 bases). Germline assignment: CDR1 SEHNR and CDR2 FQNEAQ (reference sequence). This CDR3 has 13 amino acids. Trimming pared 2 bases from V and 4 bases from J, leaving 9 bases between. The chain's CDR3 is CASSLRAGYEQYF. In nucleotides, the CDR3 is TGTGCCAGCAGCTTAAGGGCAGGGTACGAGCAGTACTTC.

This clone was observed a handful of times. The J gene is TRBJ1-1, the V gene TRBV7-8; D is undetermined. Germline-derived CDR1 and CDR2 are SGHVS and FQNEAQ. The CDR3 consists of 15 residues. Trimming stripped 1 base from V and 1 base from J, with 10 bases between. Here the CDR3 reads CASSLDLRENTEAFF. CDR3 coding DNA: TGTGCCAGCAGCTTAGATTTGCGGGAGAACACTGAAGCTTTCTTT.

The gene calls are TRBV5-1 and TRBJ2-5, with D hard to call. Trimming shortened V by 2 bases and J by 4 bases, and 12 bases separated the two germline ends. Per the germline V gene, CDR1 is SGHRS and CDR2 is YFSETQ. The CDR3 is 14 amino acids. The CDR3 spells CASSLGVAGETQYF. DNA of the CDR3: TGCGCCAGCAGCTTAGGAGTGGCTGGAGAGACCCAGTACTTC.

This clone was found a few times. The chain employs TRBV18 and TRBJ1-5, with a possible D match to TRBD1 (5 bases). The CDR3 totals 15 residues. The germline V gene has CDR1 KGHSH and CDR2 LQKENI. Trimming stripped 5 bases from V and 2 bases from J, with 13 bases between. This CDR3 is CASSETGYGNQPQHF. In DNA form, the CDR3 reads TGTGCCAGCTCAGAAACAGGTTATGGCAATCAGCCCCAGCATTTT.

V is TRBV29-1 and J is TRBJ2-5; maybe TRBD1 (5 bases). V lost 6 bases, J lost 1 base, and 9 bases lay in between. Looked up from germline, CDR1 is SQVTM and CDR2 is ANQGSEA. The CDR3 spans 12 residues. The CDR3 nucleotides are TGCAGCGTCCGACAGACCCAAGAGACCCAGTACTTC. Its protein is CSVRQTQETQYF.

The CDR3 DNA reads as TGCGCCAGCAGCGCCCCCGGGGGAATAGGTAACTACGAGCAGTACTTC. Protein sequence: CASSAPGGIGNYEQYF. The chain has TRBV5-1 and TRBJ2-7; a weak D match, TRBD2 (6 bases). CDR3 length: 16 amino acids. Trimming stripped 4 bases from V and 3 bases from J, with 20 bases between. Per the germline V gene, CDR1 is SGHRS and CDR2 is YFSETQ. The variable domain in full, with the rest retrieved from reference TRBV5-1 and TRBJ2-7, is KAGVTQTPRYLIKTRGQQVTLSCSPISGHRSVSWYQQTPGQGLQFLFEYFSETQRNKGNFPGRFSGRQFSNSRSEMNVSTLELGDSALYLCASSAPGGIGNYEQYFGPGTRLTVT.

This clone has more than one count but fewer than ten. This chain uses TRBV5-8 with TRBJ2-7, with 9 positions matching TRBD1. Germline V gene lookup returns CDR1 SGHTS and CDR2 YDEGEE. V lost 3 bases to trimming and J lost 6 bases; unmatched junction nucleotides: 7. The CDR3 loop spans 14 amino acids. CDR3 residues: CASSYPMTGGEQYF. The CDR3 DNA reads as TGTGCCAGCAGCTATCCAATGACAGGGGGCGAGCAGTACTTC.

The rearrangement joins TRBV5-6 to TRBJ1-2; 8 bases are a match to TRBD1. The length of the CDR3 is 15 residues. Germline V gives CDR1 SGHDT, CDR2 YYEEEE. V dropped 4 bases and J dropped 4; count of bases not matched to a gene: 9. Here the CDR3 reads CASSRRQGSGYGYTF. The CDR3 nucleotides read TGTGCCAGCAGCAGAAGACAGGGGTCGGGCTATGGCTACACCTTC.

Here the CDR3 reads CASTQFRVLYEQYF. In DNA, the CDR3 is TGTGCCAGCACCCAGTTCAGGGTTTTGTACGAGCAGTACTTC. This chain connects TRBV28 to TRBJ2-7; D might be TRBD1 (5 bases). The CDR3 has 14 amino acids. Trimming removed 7 bases at V and 4 bases at J, with 17 bases between. CDR1 and CDR2 (germline): MDHEN, SYDVKM.

The genes are TRBV7-8 and TRBJ2-6; 7 bases match TRBD1. Germline-derived CDR1 and CDR2 are SGHVS and FQNEAQ. The CDR3 loop spans 15 amino acids. The J segment lost 3 bases and the V segment lost 6 bases, leaving 5 bases of the junction unmatched. The CDR3 sequence: CASRQGRFGANVLTF. CDR3 nucleotide sequence: TGTGCCAGCAGACAGGGGCGTTTTGGGGCCAACGTCCTGACTTTC.

V gene TRBV5-1 combines with J gene TRBJ2-2; TRBD1 is a possible D gene (6 bases). The CDR3 spans 15 residues. The germline V gene has CDR1 SGHRS and CDR2 YFSETQ. V was pared by 0 bases and J by 3 bases, with 9 bases between. In DNA form, the CDR3 reads TGCGCCAGCAGCTTGGACAGGGCCTACACCGGGGAGCTGTTTTTT. This gives the protein CASSLDRAYTGELFF.

This clone has a single count. This chain connects TRBV5-6 to TRBJ2-7, with TRBD1 matching over 10 bases. CDR3 size: 15 residues. The germline gives CDR1 SGHDT, CDR2 YYEEEE. V lost 0 bases and J lost 3; bases outside the gene matches: 3. In DNA form, the CDR3 reads TGTGCCAGCAGCTTGGTGACAGGGGGCGTCTACGAGCAGTACTTC. It is translated as CASSLVTGGVYEQYF.

This clone turned up a few times. The genes are TRBV18 and TRBJ2-5; a weak D match, TRBD2 (6 bases). The CDR3 is 16 amino acids. V was shortened by 0 bases and J by 5 bases, with 16 bases between the two germline ends. Germline V CDR1 and CDR2: KGHSH, LQKENI. The DNA of the CDR3 is TGTGCCAGCTCACCACCCGGGAGTCGGTGGGGTGAGACCCAGTACTTC. It codes for CASSPPGSRWGETQYF.

The chain recombines TRBV9 with TRBJ2-2; D is unresolved. V gave up 2 bases and J gave up 8 bases, with 13 bases separating them. Germline CDR1 reads SGDLS; CDR2 reads YYNGEE. This CDR3 contains 14 residues. The CDR3 is CASSVRSFTGELFF. Written as DNA, the CDR3 is TGTGCCAGCAGCGTTCGGTCCTTCACGGGGGAGCTGTTTTTT.

The chain combines TRBV29-1 with TRBJ1-2, with D perhaps matching TRBD1 (5 bases). Trimming stripped 5 bases from V and 4 bases from J, with 14 bases between. This CDR3 is built from 13 residues. CDR1 is SQVTM, CDR2 ANQGSEA, per germline. CDR3 region: CSVLLPGVYGYTF. Written as DNA, the CDR3 is TGCAGCGTTCTACTTCCGGGGGTCTATGGCTACACCTTC.

The rearrangement joins TRBV27 to TRBJ2-1; a weak D match, TRBD1 (5 bases). Germline V CDR1 and CDR2: MNHEY, SMNVEV (reference sequence). V lost 3 bases to trimming and J lost 9 bases, with 12 bases between them. The CDR3 has 13 amino acids. The CDR3 coding sequence is TGTGCCAGCAGTTTTACCAGGGCCGGTGAGCAGTTCTTC. Translating gives CASSFTRAGEQFF.

The chain employs TRBV19 and TRBJ1-4, with D hard to call. This CDR3 region has 14 residues. The V and J ends lost 3 bases and 3 bases respectively, with 8 bases between them. Germline CDR1 LNHDA, CDR2 SQIVND (reference sequence). The CDR3 loop is CASSIITANEKLFF. The CDR3 region has the DNA TGTGCCAGTAGTATTATAACAGCTAATGAAAAACTGTTTTTT. Full variable domain (missing parts from reference TRBV19 and TRBJ1-4): DGGITQSPKYLFRKEGQNVTLSCEQNLNHDAMYWYRQDPGQGLRLIYYSQIVNDFQKGDIAEGYSVSREKKESFPLTVTSAQKNPTAFYLCASSIITANEKLFFGSGTQLSVL.